One sample yielded the 29 T cell receptor beta chains listed below, sequenced in a study of response to subunit inactivated influenza vaccine. TCRdb fed the RT-PCR reads into MiXCR, producing one record per CDR3 protein. This table has about 530,000 distinct CDR3 sequences, roughly 10% appearing once. The source material was PBMCs from blood, sampled on the day of vaccination. The receptors come from a man in his fifties or sixties who received an inactivated influenza vaccine.

This clonotype was counted a few times. This rearrangement joins TRBV12-3 or TRBV12-4 to TRBJ2-6; TRBD1 agrees at 9 bases. This CDR3 region has 15 residues. The V and J ends lost 10 bases and 4 bases, in that order; junction bases with no gene match: 8. The CDR3 sequence is CATMGQGYGANVLTF. The CDR3 coding sequence is TGTGCCACTATGGGACAGGGATACGGGGCCAACGTCCTGACTTTC.

V usage is TRBV7-9 and J usage is TRBJ1-4, with a possible D match to TRBD1 (5 bases). Germline CDR1 and CDR2: SEHNR and FQNEAQ (reference sequence). V was cut by 0 bases and J by 5 bases, with 13 bases left in between. CDR3 size: 16 residues. CDR3: CASSLALGGGNEKLFF. The CDR3 DNA reads TGTGCCAGCAGCTTAGCGCTGGGGGGGGGAAATGAAAAACTGTTTTTT.

This clonotype was picked up a small number of times. The chain uses TRBV7-6 and TRBJ2-7; D is perhaps TRBD1 (6 bases). V lost 4 bases, J lost 3 bases, and 19 bases lay in between. This CDR3 region has 16 residues. The V gene's germline CDR1 is SGHVS and CDR2 FNYEAQ. CDR3: CASSSPLGRGGYEQYF. DNA for the CDR3: TGTGCCAGCAGCTCACCCCTCGGCAGGGGCGGCTACGAGCAGTACTTC.

The V call is TRBV11-2, the J call TRBJ2-3; D not resolved. V was cut by 5 bases and J by 2 bases, with 8 bases left in between. Germline values: CDR1 SGHAT, CDR2 FQNNGV. CDR3 length equals 13 residues. The CDR3 loop reads CASSRHPTDTQYF. The CDR3, as DNA: TGTGCCAGCAGCCGTCACCCCACAGATACGCAGTATTTT.

This clonotype was observed at least ten times. V and J are TRBV3-1 and TRBJ1-1, with TRBD1 as a possible D gene (6 bases). The CDR3 is 11 amino acids. The germline V gene encodes CDR1 LGHDT and CDR2 YNNKEL (reference sequence). With 5 bases removed from V and 9 bases from J, the gap between germline ends came to 10 bases. This CDR3 reads CASSLDRKAFF. The CDR3 DNA follows: TGTGCCAGCAGCTTAGACAGGAAAGCTTTCTTT.

This clonotype was detected a few times. The chain links TRBV5-1 to TRBJ2-7, with TRBD2 identical over 9 bases. CDR1 SGHRS and CDR2 YFSETQ come from the germline V gene. V lost 4 bases, J lost 0 bases, and 14 bases stayed unmatched. The CDR3 runs to 18 residues. The CDR3 spells CASSPRGSGSLTSYEQYF. As DNA, the CDR3 is TGCGCCAGCAGCCCCCGGGGTAGCGGGAGCCTCACCTCCTACGAGCAGTACTTC. Supplemented by reference TRBV5-1 and TRBJ2-7, the full variable domain reads KAGVTQTPRYLIKTRGQQVTLSCSPISGHRSVSWYQQTPGQGLQFLFEYFSETQRNKGNFPGRFSGRQFSNSRSEMNVSTLELGDSALYLCASSPRGSGSLTSYEQYFGPGTRLTVT.

V gene TRBV5-4 combines with J gene TRBJ2-2; TRBD1 matches at 7 bases. Unmatched junction bases numbered 8, after V lost 4 bases and J lost 5 bases. Germline-derived CDR1 and CDR2 are SGHNT and YYREEE (reference sequence). This CDR3 is 15 amino acids long. DNA of the CDR3: TGTGCCAGCAGCGTATCAGGGGGTATAACCGGGGAGCTGTTTTTT. It yields the protein CASSVSGGITGELFF.

The chain couples TRBV12-3 or TRBV12-4 to TRBJ2-5; 7 bases match TRBD2. The CDR3 contains 19 residues. The CDR3 sequence: CTISLRVGQRLATVETQYF. The CDR3 DNA is TGTACCATCAGTTTAAGGGTCGGGCAGCGACTAGCCACTGTAGAGACCCAGTACTTC.

The table lists this clonotype with many counts. The chain combines TRBV5-1 with TRBJ2-5, with D hard to call. V was clipped by 0 bases and J by 0 bases, with 9 bases between them. CDR1 and CDR2 (germline): SGHRS, YFSETQ. The CDR3 totals 15 residues. The CDR3 reads CASSLAALNQETQYF. The CDR3 DNA follows: TGCGCCAGCAGCTTGGCCGCACTAAACCAAGAGACCCAGTACTTC.

This chain links TRBV30 with TRBJ1-5; D is unclear. This CDR3 is built from 14 residues. Trimming removed 5 bases at V and 0 bases at J, with 11 bases between. The germline gives CDR1 GTSNPN, CDR2 SVGIG (reference sequence). CDR3 in amino acids: CAWGDIHSNQPQHF. The DNA of the CDR3 is TGTGCCTGGGGAGACATTCATAGCAATCAGCCCCAGCATTTT.

A word on this clonotype: It may be a read error: a sequence one base away is much more abundant. The chain recombines TRBV5-1 with TRBJ1-1; D gene ambiguous. V was shortened by 5 bases and J by 1 base, with 12 bases between the two germline ends. This CDR3 has 14 amino acids. Germline loops: CDR1 SGHRS, CDR2 YFSETQ. For the CDR3, the DNA is TGCGCCAGCAGATTAAAAGCTCCGAACACTGAAGCTTTCTTT. Translation: CASRLKAPNTEAFF.

The V and J genes are TRBV2 and TRBJ2-6; no clear D. V was pared by 6 bases and J by 2 bases, with 11 bases between. Germline V gene lookup returns CDR1 SNHLY and CDR2 FYNNEI. CDR3 size: 15 residues. CDR3 DNA: TGTGCCAGCAGGTACAGACCTGCTGGGGCCAACGTCCTGACTTTC. The encoded protein is CASRYRPAGANVLTF.

In this sample, this clonotype turned up a few times. The chain uses TRBV12-3 or TRBV12-4 and TRBJ1-5; 7 nucleotides line up with TRBD1. The V segment lost 4 bases and the J segment 6 bases; nucleotides outside the gene matches: 9. The CDR3 extends over 15 amino acids. The CDR3, as DNA: TGTGCCAGCAGTTCAGGACAGGTAGCGGGTCAGCCCCAGCATTTT. Translating gives CASSSGQVAGQPQHF.

The chain combines TRBV6-5 with TRBJ2-7; 10 nucleotides agree with TRBD1. The V and J ends lost 0 bases and 6 bases, in that order; junction bases with no gene match: 2. In germline, CDR1 is MNHEY, CDR2 SVGAGI. This CDR3 is 14 amino acids long. The CDR3 loop reads CASSYSGTGVEQYF. The CDR3 bases are TGTGCCAGCAGTTACTCTGGGACAGGGGTCGAGCAGTACTTC.

The rearrangement uses TRBV5-1 and TRBJ2-5; 10 bases line up with TRBD2. The CDR3 sequence is 19 residues long. From germline, CDR1 is SGHRS and CDR2 YFSETQ. The trim removed 4 bases at V and 5 bases at J, leaving 20 bases unmatched. CDR3: CASSPLVASGSNSGETQYF. CDR3 nucleotides: TGCGCCAGCAGCCCCCTAGTAGCTAGCGGGAGCAACTCGGGGGAGACCCAGTACTTC.

This clonotype was counted only a few times. The V call is TRBV7-2, the J call TRBJ2-1; TRBD2 agrees at 9 bases. CDR1 SGHTA and CDR2 FQGNSA come from the germline V gene. This CDR3 is built from 16 residues. Trimming removed 1 base from V and 6 bases from J; junction bases left unmatched: 7. CDR3 protein: CASSLVAGGHGNEQFF. CDR3 bases: TGTGCCAGCAGCTTAGTTGCGGGGGGGCATGGCAATGAGCAGTTCTTC.

The J gene is TRBJ2-3, the V gene TRBV23-1, with D unresolved. TRBV23-1 is classed as an ORF, of uncertain function. The ends were cut back, 7 bases at V and 2 bases at J, with 19 bases in the middle. The CDR3 has 16 residues. The CDR3 loop is CASTPGALQITDTQYF. CDR3 coding DNA: TGCGCCAGCACCCCCGGAGCTCTCCAAATCACAGATACGCAGTATTTT.

This clonotype has more than one count but fewer than ten. This rearrangement joins TRBV28 to TRBJ1-1; unclear D gene. Per the germline V gene, CDR1 is MDHEN and CDR2 is SYDVKM. This CDR3 is built from 13 residues. With 6 bases removed from V and 2 bases from J, the gap between germline ends came to 10 bases. The CDR3 sequence: CASRAEFNTEAFF. The CDR3 DNA sequence: TGTGCCAGCAGGGCCGAATTTAACACTGAAGCTTTCTTT. Full variable domain (remainder filled in from reference TRBV28 and TRBJ1-1): DVKVTQSSRYLVKRTGEKVFLECVQDMDHENMFWYRQDPGLGLRLIYFSYDVKMKEKGDIPEGYSVSREKKERFSLILESASTNQTSMYLCASRAEFNTEAFFGQGTRLTVV.

This rearrangement joins TRBV20-1 to TRBJ1-1, with 8 bases lining up with TRBD1. This CDR3 has 11 residues. Germline-derived CDR1 and CDR2 are DFQATT and SNEGSKA (reference sequence). The CDR3 DNA sequence: TGCATTCTGGACAGGGCTGAGGGAGCTTTCTTT. Translated, it gives CILDRAEGAFF.

There are many counts of this clonotype. The chain couples TRBV6-2 or TRBV6-3 to TRBJ2-7; maybe TRBD1 (6 bases). The CDR3 loop spans 18 amino acids. Trimming removed 7 bases at V and 6 bases at J, with 31 bases between. CDR1 and CDR2 (germline): MNHEY, SVGEGT. CDR3 DNA sequence: TGTGCCAGCACCCAACCCCTGGGAATTAGGGGGATATCATCCGAGCAGTACTTC. Translated, it gives CASTQPLGIRGISSEQYF.

This clonotype appeared a few times. The chain joins TRBV7-2 to TRBJ2-4, with 8 nucleotides matching TRBD2. Germline values: CDR1 SGHTA, CDR2 FQGNSA. Losses at the gene ends were 2 bases for V and 3 bases for J; bases not matched to a gene: 0. The CDR3 loop spans 14 amino acids. DNA of the CDR3: TGTGCCAGCAGCTTAACTAGCGGCAAAAACATTCAGTACTTC. This translates into CASSLTSGKNIQYF.

The chain joins TRBV29-1 to TRBJ2-7; maybe TRBD2 (5 bases). V dropped 4 bases and J dropped 3 bases, with 19 bases sitting between them. The CDR3 consists of 15 residues. Germline lookup yields CDR1 SQVTM and CDR2 ANQGSEA. CDR3 DNA: TGCAGCGTTGTTCGGCGGACTCCTTTTTACTACGAGCAGTACTTC. It is translated as CSVVRRTPFYYEQYF.

This clonotype was counted once. The CDR3 ends on some other residue instead of the conserved phenylalanine or tryptophan, so this is likely a read error. The chain links TRBV7-2 to TRBJ1-2, with D hard to call. Trimming left V 1 base short and J 6 bases short, with 9 bases between. CDR3 size: 13 residues. Looked up from germline, CDR1 is SGHTA and CDR2 is FQGNSA. The CDR3 DNA reads as TGTGCCAGCAGCTTAGGTGCGGGAGATGGCTACACCTAC. As protein: CASSLGAGDGYTY.

The chain joins TRBV10-2 to TRBJ2-7, with 11 bases aligning to TRBD2. Unmatched junction bases numbered 5, after V lost 4 bases and J lost 6 bases. CDR3 length: 14 residues. Germline CDR1 is WSHSY and CDR2 is SAAADI. The CDR3 DNA reads as TGCGCCAGCAGTGTCCAACTAGCGGGAGCCGAGCAGTACTTC. Its protein product is CASSVQLAGAEQYF.

The rearrangement uses TRBV27 and TRBJ2-1; the match to TRBD1 covers 7 bases. There are 16 residues in the CDR3. CDR1 is MNHEY, CDR2 SMNVEV, per germline (reference sequence). With V trimmed by 4 bases and J by 3 bases, 9 bases remained unmatched. In DNA form, the CDR3 reads TGTGCCAGCAGTTGGGGACAGTCCTTACTCTACAATGAGCAGTTCTTC. Protein: CASSWGQSLLYNEQFF.

CDR3 bases: TGCGCCAGCAGCTTGTCCGGGCTAGCGGTGAGCTCCTACAATGAGCAGTTCTTC. Translated, it gives CASSLSGLAVSSYNEQFF. V and J are TRBV5-1 and TRBJ2-1; 7 nucleotides agree with TRBD2. Unmatched junction bases numbered 10, after V lost 1 base and J lost 0 bases. Germline loops: CDR1 SGHRS, CDR2 YFSETQ. The CDR3 is made up of 18 amino acids. Full variable domain (rest looked up from reference TRBV5-1 and TRBJ2-1): KAGVTQTPRYLIKTRGQQVTLSCSPISGHRSVSWYQQTPGQGLQFLFEYFSETQRNKGNFPGRFSGRQFSNSRSEMNVSTLELGDSALYLCASSLSGLAVSSYNEQFFGPGTRLTVL.

The table lists this clonotype with many counts. J is TRBJ1-2 and V is TRBV6-2 or TRBV6-3; 8 bases agree with TRBD1. The germline V gene has CDR1 MNHEY and CDR2 SVGEGT. CDR3 length: 22 amino acids. V lost 7 bases and J lost 1; bases outside the gene matches: 29. The CDR3 here is CASNLIAGTGPTFVEINYGYTF. CDR3 DNA sequence: TGTGCCAGCAACCTCATCGCAGGGACAGGCCCCACCTTCGTCGAAATTAACTATGGCTACACCTTC.

V and J are TRBV6-2 or TRBV6-3 and TRBJ2-7; TRBD1 matches at 7 bases. V was clipped by 4 bases and J by 7 bases; unmatched bases: 13. The CDR3 has 15 residues. Germline loops: CDR1 MNHEY, CDR2 SVGEGT. Here the CDR3 reads CASSSPPRQGWEQYF. The CDR3 nucleotides are TGTGCCAGCAGTTCCCCACCCCGACAGGGCTGGGAGCAGTACTTC.

This clonotype was seen a few times. The chain has TRBV6-2 or TRBV6-3 and TRBJ1-2; D gene ambiguous. V was pared by 4 bases and J by 1 base, with 10 bases between. The length of the CDR3 is 14 residues. Looked up from germline, CDR1 is MNHEY and CDR2 is SVGEGT. The CDR3 nucleotides read TGTGCCAGCAGTTCCGTGACAATTAACTATGGCTACACCTTC. Its protein product is CASSSVTINYGYTF.